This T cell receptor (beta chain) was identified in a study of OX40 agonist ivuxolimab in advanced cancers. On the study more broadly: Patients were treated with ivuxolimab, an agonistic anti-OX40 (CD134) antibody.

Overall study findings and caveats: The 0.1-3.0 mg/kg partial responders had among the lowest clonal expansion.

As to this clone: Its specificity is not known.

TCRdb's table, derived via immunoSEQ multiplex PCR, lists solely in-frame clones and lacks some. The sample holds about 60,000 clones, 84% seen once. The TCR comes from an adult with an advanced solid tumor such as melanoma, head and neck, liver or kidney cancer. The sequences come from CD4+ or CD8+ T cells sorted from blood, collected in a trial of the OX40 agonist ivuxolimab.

CDR3 amino acids: CASSVGIGQGVNEKLFF. CDR3 DNA: TGTGCCAGCAGCGTAGGAATTGGACAGGGGGTAAATGAAAAACTGTTTTTT. This chain links TRBV9 with TRBJ1-4; TRBD1 agrees at 10 bases. This CDR3 region has 17 residues. Germline V gives CDR1 SGDLS, CDR2 YYNGEE. V lost 0 bases and J lost 5; bases outside the gene matches: 7.